This T cell receptor beta chain was sequenced for a study of shared clonotypes between healthy human individuals. Across the whole study: The cohort had two women and a few men, ages 18 to 49.

General observations from the study: Across a few donors, naive CD4 shared 5% to 6.5%, naive CD8 over 3%, memory CD4 2.3%, memory CD8 around 0.42%.

As concerns this clone: Its specificity is not known.

The naive CD8 subset, CD45RO-negative cells positively selected for CCR7, excluded terminally differentiated effector memory CD45RA+ cells. Original data processing: Filtering differed for immunoSEQ, which gave only junction sequences without quality scores. Some clones are missing from TCRdb's copy, which holds only in-frame ones; the method was immunoSEQ multiplex PCR. The DNA gave D and trimming, while V, J and clone size come from that table. Among about 2 million clones listed, about 94% were seen once. V was clipped by 3 bases and J by 7 bases, with 15 bases between them. Germline CDR1 GTSNPN, CDR2 SVGIG (reference sequence). The CDR3 consists of 13 residues.

Sequencing was done on a sample of naive CD8+ T cells sorted from blood. The rearrangement links TRBV30 to TRBJ1-1; TRBD1 might be the D (5 bases). The TCR was taken from a man between 18 and 29 years old in good health. CDR3 bases: TGTGCCTGGAGGTCGCAGGGTTTTAGTGAAGCTTTCTTT. Its translation is CAWRSQGFSEAFF.